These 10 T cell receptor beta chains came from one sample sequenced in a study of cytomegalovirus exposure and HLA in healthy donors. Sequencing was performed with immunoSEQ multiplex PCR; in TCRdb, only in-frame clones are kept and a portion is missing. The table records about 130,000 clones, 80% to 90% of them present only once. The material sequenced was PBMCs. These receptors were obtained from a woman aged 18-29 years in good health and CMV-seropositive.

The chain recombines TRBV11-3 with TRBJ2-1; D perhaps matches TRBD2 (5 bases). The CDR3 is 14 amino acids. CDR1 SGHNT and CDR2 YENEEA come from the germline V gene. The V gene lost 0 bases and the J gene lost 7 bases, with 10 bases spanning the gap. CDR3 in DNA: TGTGCCAGCAGCTTAGATGCTAGCAGGAATGAGCAGTTCTTC. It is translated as CASSLDASRNEQFF.

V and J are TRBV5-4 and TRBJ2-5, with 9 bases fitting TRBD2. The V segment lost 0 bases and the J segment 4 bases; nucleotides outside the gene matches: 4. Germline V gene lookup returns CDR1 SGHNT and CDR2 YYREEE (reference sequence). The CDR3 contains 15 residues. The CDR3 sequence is CASSLVGGGGETQYF. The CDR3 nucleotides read TGTGCCAGCAGCTTGGTAGGCGGGGGGGGAGAGACCCAGTACTTC.

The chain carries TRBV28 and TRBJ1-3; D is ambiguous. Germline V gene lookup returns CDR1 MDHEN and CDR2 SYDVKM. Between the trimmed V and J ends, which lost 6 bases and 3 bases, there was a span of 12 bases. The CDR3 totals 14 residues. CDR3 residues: CASSLAFGGNTIYF. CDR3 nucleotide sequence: TGTGCCAGCAGCCTCGCGTTCGGTGGAAACACCATATATTTT.

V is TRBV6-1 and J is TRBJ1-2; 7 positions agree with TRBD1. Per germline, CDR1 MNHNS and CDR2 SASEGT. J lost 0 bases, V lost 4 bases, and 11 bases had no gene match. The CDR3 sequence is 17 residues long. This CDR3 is CASSVGDSPSPNYGYTF. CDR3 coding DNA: TGTGCCAGCAGTGTAGGGGACAGCCCGTCCCCTAACTATGGCTACACCTTC.

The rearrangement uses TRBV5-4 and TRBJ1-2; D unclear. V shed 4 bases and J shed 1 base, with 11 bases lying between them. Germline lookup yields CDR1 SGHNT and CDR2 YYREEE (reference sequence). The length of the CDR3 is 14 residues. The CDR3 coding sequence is TGTGCCAGCAGCGCCCGAGGCTATAACTATGGCTACACCTTC. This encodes CASSARGYNYGYTF.

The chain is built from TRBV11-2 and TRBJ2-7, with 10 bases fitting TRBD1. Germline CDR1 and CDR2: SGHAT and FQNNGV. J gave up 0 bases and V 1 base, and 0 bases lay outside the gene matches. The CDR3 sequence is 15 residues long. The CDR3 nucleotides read TGTGCCAGCAGCTTAGGGACAGGGGGCTCCTACGAGCAGTACTTC. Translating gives CASSLGTGGSYEQYF.

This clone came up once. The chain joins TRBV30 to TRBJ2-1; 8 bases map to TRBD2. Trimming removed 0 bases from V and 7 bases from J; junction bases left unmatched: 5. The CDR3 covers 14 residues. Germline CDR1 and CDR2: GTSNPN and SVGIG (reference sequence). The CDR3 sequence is CAWSVFGGANEQFF. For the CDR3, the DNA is TGTGCCTGGAGTGTTTTCGGGGGGGCAAATGAGCAGTTCTTC.

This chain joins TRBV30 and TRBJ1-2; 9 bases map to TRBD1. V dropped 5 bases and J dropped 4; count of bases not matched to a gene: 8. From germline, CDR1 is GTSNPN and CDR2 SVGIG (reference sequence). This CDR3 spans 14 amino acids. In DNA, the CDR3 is TGTGCCTGGTCCGGGACAGGGCTTGGCTATGGCTACACCTTC. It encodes CAWSGTGLGYGYTF. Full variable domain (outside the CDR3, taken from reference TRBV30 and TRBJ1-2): SQTIHQWPATLVQPVGSPLSLECTVEGTSNPNLYWYRQAAGRGLQLLFYSVGIGQISSEVPQNLSASRPQDRQFILSSKKLLLSDSGFYLCAWSGTGLGYGYTFGSGTRLTVV.

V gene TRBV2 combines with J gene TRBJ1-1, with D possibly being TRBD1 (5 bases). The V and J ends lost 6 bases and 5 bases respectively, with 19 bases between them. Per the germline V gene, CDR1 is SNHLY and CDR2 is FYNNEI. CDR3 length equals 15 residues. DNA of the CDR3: TGTGCCAGCAGGGGGCCCAAAGGCGGGGGAACTGAAGCTTTCTTT. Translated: CASRGPKGGGTEAFF.

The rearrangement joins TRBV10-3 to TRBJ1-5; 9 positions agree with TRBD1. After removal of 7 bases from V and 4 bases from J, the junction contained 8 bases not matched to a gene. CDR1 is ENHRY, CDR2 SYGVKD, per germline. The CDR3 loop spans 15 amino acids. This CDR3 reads CAIIYWDRANQPQHF. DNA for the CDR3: TGTGCCATCATTTATTGGGACAGGGCAAATCAGCCCCAGCATTTT.